These 6 T cell receptor beta chains share one sample of origin, sequenced in a study of CD8 T cells in ankylosing spondylitis. TCRdb processed the 5' RACE reads anew with MiXCR; each CDR3 protein has one entry. The sample lists a few hundred thousand distinct CDR3 sequences, around a tenth occurring once. The sample consisted of blood, either unsorted or a sorted T cell fraction (not recorded which). The receptors here all came from a female donor with ankylosing spondylitis or in good health (not recorded which).

This clonotype was detected many times. The chain joins TRBV7-3 to TRBJ2-1; 9 nucleotides align to TRBD1. V was pared by 5 bases and J by 5 bases, with 7 bases of the junction left unmatched. There are 15 residues in the CDR3. Germline CDR1 is SGHTA and CDR2 is FQGTGA. The CDR3 is CASSPGTGFHNEQFF. CDR3 DNA: TGTGCCAGCAGCCCCGGGACAGGGTTCCACAATGAGCAGTTCTTC.

Ten or more counts support this clonotype. The chain uses TRBV20-1 and TRBJ2-2; possibly TRBD1 or TRBD2 for D (5 bases each). From germline, CDR1 is DFQATT and CDR2 SNEGSKA (reference sequence). Trimming took off 3 bases at V and 4 bases at J, with 15 bases between the two ends. There are 15 residues in the CDR3. The CDR3 sequence: CSARRGGGGTGELFF. DNA of the CDR3: TGCAGTGCTAGGAGGGGCGGAGGTGGCACCGGGGAGCTGTTTTTT.

This clonotype was detected ten times or more. This chain joins TRBV5-6 and TRBJ2-3, with TRBD2 as a possible D gene (5 bases). CDR3 length equals 16 residues. Germline V gene sequence: CDR1 SGHDT, CDR2 YYEEEE. The V end lost 3 bases, the J end lost 0 bases, and 14 bases lay between the germline ends. Here the CDR3 DNA reads TGTGCCAGCAGCTCGGTAATGGGCGGGAGCACAGATACGCAGTATTTT. Translation gives CASSSVMGGSTDTQYF.

This sequence joins TRBV29-1 and TRBJ2-1, with D perhaps being TRBD1 or TRBD2 (5 bases each). CDR1 is SQVTM and CDR2 is ANQGSEA in the germline V gene. This CDR3 has 11 residues. The V gene lost 6 bases and the J gene lost 9 bases, with 12 bases spanning the gap. The CDR3 DNA follows: TGCAGCGTCCCGGGACCGGGTGAGCAGTTCTTC. This codes for CSVPGPGEQFF.

This clonotype was seen ten or more times. V gene TRBV15 combines with J gene TRBJ1-5; 7 bases are a match to TRBD1. V shed 1 base and J 7 bases; nucleotides not matched to a gene: 4. The CDR3 contains 14 residues. CDR1 and CDR2 (germline): LNHNV, YYDKDF (reference sequence). The chain's CDR3 is CATSRATGAQPQHF. In DNA, the CDR3 is TGTGCCACCAGCAGAGCTACAGGGGCCCAGCCCCAGCATTTT.

In this sample, this clonotype turned up many times. The rearrangement links TRBV7-2 to TRBJ2-5; D is unclear. CDR1 SGHTA and CDR2 FQGNSA come from the germline V gene. CDR3 size: 12 residues. The V gene lost 5 bases and the J gene lost 4 bases, with 8 bases spanning the gap. The DNA for the CDR3 is TGTGCCAGCAGCGGGCCGATAGAGACCCAGTACTTC. Amino acid sequence: CASSGPIETQYF. Supplemented by reference TRBV7-2 and TRBJ2-5, the full variable domain reads GAGVSQSPSNKVTEKGKDVELRCDPISGHTALYWYRQSLGQGLEFLIYFQGNSAPDKSGLPSDRFSAERTGGSVSTLTIQRTQQEDSAVYLCASSGPIETQYFGPGTRLLVL.